This is a list of T cell receptor beta chains from one sample in a study of blood T cell repertoires in COVID-19. Data came from immunoSEQ multiplex PCR; TCRdb stores just in-frame clones and leaves some out. Of 300,000 or so clones listed, around 86% are singletons. Specimen: peripheral blood. These TCRs come from a man aged 50-60 years with active or convalescent COVID-19. Both conserved end residues are part of each CDR3. The D gene is left open where the match is weak. Not all rows give a size; the values are once, few, many and, for expanded clones, a class.

CDR3aa	CDR3nt	d_gene	v_gene	abundance	len	j_gene
CASSLEREAEAFF	TGTGCCAGCAGCTTAGAAAGGGAGGCTGAAGCTTTCTTT	NA	TRBV7-9	NA	13	TRBJ1-1
CASSQEAGGDGNEQFF	TGTGCCAGCAGCCAAGAGGCGGGGGGGGATGGAAATGAGCAGTTCTTC	TRBD2	TRBV3-1/TRBV3-2	NA	16	TRBJ2-1
CASRGGIVYNEQFF	TGTGCCAGCAGGGGCGGGATAGTCTACAATGAGCAGTTCTTC	NA	TRBV7-2	NA	14	TRBJ2-1
CASSNNMVAMNEQFF	TGTGCCAGCAGCAATAATATGGTAGCGATGAATGAGCAGTTCTTC	NA	TRBV21-1	NA	15	TRBJ2-1
CASSLLHYYSNQPQHF	TGTGCCAGCAGTTTATTACACTATTATAGCAATCAGCCCCAGCATTTT	NA	TRBV28	NA	16	TRBJ1-5
CAWSGQGPRGQYF	TGTGCCTGGAGTGGACAGGGCCCCAGGGGGCAGTACTTC	TRBD1	TRBV30	NA	13	TRBJ2-7
CSASGAGKYEQFF	TGCAGTGCTAGTGGGGCAGGGAAGTATGAGCAGTTCTTC	NA	TRBV20-1	NA	13	TRBJ2-1
CSVSVNYEQYF	TGCAGCGTCTCAGTCAACTACGAGCAGTACTTC	NA	TRBV29-1	NA	11	TRBJ2-7
CASLDTASPYEQYF	TGTGCCAGCTTGGATACAGCCTCCCCTTACGAGCAGTACTTC	NA	TRBV28	NA	14	TRBJ2-7
CASSPTRPGQVPAGANVLTF	TGTGCCAGCTCACCGACCAGACCGGGACAAGTTCCAGCTGGGGCCAACGTCCTGACTTTC	NA	TRBV18	NA	20	TRBJ2-6
CASSLPQGTDTQYF	TGCGCCAGCAGCTTGCCCCAGGGCACAGATACGCAGTATTTT	NA	TRBV5-1	NA	14	TRBJ2-3
CASSLQPGQGFNEQFF	TGTGCCAGCAGCTTACAACCGGGACAGGGTTTCAATGAGCAGTTCTTC	TRBD1	TRBV7-3	few	16	TRBJ2-1
CASSLGGALYNEQFF	TGTGCCAGCAGTTTAGGGGGGGCCTTGTACAATGAGCAGTTCTTC	NA	TRBV27	NA	15	TRBJ2-1
CSVAGGRETTEAFF	TGCAGCGTTGCGGGGGGCAGGGAGACGACTGAAGCTTTCTTT	NA	TRBV29-1	NA	14	TRBJ1-1
CASSTRQGAEAFF	TGTGCCAGCAGCACACGACAGGGCGCTGAAGCTTTCTTT	TRBD1	TRBV7-2	NA	13	TRBJ1-1
CASRQPRDRERQESNEKLFF	TGTGCCAGCAGACAGCCCCGGGACAGGGAACGTCAGGAATCGAATGAAAAACTGTTTTTT	TRBD1	TRBV11-3	NA	20	TRBJ1-4
CASSPPSITALHF	TGTGCCAGCTCACCCCCCTCGATCACGGCCCTCCACTTT	NA	TRBV18	NA	13	TRBJ1-6
CASSLTGTNTGELFF	TGCGCCAGCAGCTTGACGGGAACGAACACCGGGGAGCTGTTTTTT	NA	TRBV5-1	NA	15	TRBJ2-2
CASSDRTRGTEAFF	TGTGCCAGCAGTGACCGGACCCGGGGGACTGAAGCTTTCTTT	NA	TRBV6-2/TRBV6-3	NA	14	TRBJ1-1
CASSLTPVSVSNQPQHF	TGCGCCAGCAGCCTCACCCCGGTATCGGTGAGCAATCAGCCCCAGCATTTT	NA	TRBV4-1	NA	17	TRBJ1-5
CASSQYRDRGNEKLFF	TGCGCCAGCAGCCAATACCGGGACAGGGGTAATGAAAAACTGTTTTTT	TRBD1	TRBV4-1	NA	16	TRBJ1-4
CASSLASGELFF	TGTGCCAGCAGTCTAGCGTCCGGGGAGCTGTTTTTT	NA	TRBV3-1/TRBV3-2	NA	12	TRBJ2-2
CASADRVYTEAFF	TGTGCCAGCGCCGACAGGGTGTACACTGAAGCTTTCTTT	TRBD1	TRBV28	NA	13	TRBJ1-1
CASTRGYGTEAFF	TGTGCCAGTACCAGGGGCTACGGCACTGAAGCTTTCTTT	NA	TRBV14	NA	13	TRBJ1-1
CASIQGAANEKLFF	TGTGCCAGCATACAGGGGGCGGCTAATGAAAAACTGTTTTTT	TRBD1	TRBV2	NA	14	TRBJ1-4
CASTLSGSPYNEQFF	TGTGCCAGCACCCTAAGCGGGAGTCCCTACAATGAGCAGTTCTTC	TRBD2	TRBV9	NA	15	TRBJ2-1
CASSLETAGGAREQYF	TGTGCCAGCAGCTTAGAAACCGCCGGGGGGGCGCGCGAGCAGTATTTC	TRBD2	TRBV7-2	NA	16	TRBJ2-7
CASRAYQETQYF	TGTGCCAGCAGAGCGTACCAAGAGACCCAGTACTTC	NA	TRBV2	NA	12	TRBJ2-5
CATSRQGQTNEKLFF	TGTGCCACCAGCAGACAGGGACAAACTAATGAAAAACTGTTTTTT	NA	TRBV15	NA	15	TRBJ1-4
CASSSDTPTNEKLFF	TGTGCCAGCAGTTCGGACACTCCAACTAATGAAAAACTGTTTTTT	NA	TRBV28	NA	15	TRBJ1-4
CASSSTGGSGNTIYF	TGTGCCAGCAGTTCGACAGGGGGTTCTGGAAACACCATATATTTT	TRBD1	TRBV28	NA	15	TRBJ1-3
CASSLSSGGHSPLHF	TGTGCCAGCAGTTTATCGTCAGGGGGCCATTCACCCCTCCACTTT	TRBD1	TRBV28	NA	15	TRBJ1-6
CASSDGTSHTGELFF	TGTGCCAGCAGTGACGGGACTAGCCACACCGGGGAGCTGTTTTTT	TRBD2	TRBV6-9	once	15	TRBJ2-2